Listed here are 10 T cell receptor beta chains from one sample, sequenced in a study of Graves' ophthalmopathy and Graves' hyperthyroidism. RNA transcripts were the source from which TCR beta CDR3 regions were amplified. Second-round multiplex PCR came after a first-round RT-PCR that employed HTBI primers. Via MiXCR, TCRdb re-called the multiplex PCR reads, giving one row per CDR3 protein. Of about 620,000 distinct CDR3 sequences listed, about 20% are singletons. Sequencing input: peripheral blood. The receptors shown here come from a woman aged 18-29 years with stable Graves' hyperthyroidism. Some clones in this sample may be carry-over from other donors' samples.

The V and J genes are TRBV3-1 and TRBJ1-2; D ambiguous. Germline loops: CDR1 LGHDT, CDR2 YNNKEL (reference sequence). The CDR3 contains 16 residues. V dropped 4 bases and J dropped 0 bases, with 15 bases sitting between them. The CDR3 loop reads CASSPLPGGSNYGYTF. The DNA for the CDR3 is TGTGCCAGCAGCCCTCTCCCCGGCGGGTCTAACTATGGCTACACCTTC.

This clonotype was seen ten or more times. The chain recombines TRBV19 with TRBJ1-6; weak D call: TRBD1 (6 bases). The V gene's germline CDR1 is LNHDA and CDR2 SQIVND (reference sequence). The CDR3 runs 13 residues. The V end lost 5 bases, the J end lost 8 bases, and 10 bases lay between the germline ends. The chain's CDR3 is CASSSQGHSPLHF. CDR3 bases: TGTGCCAGTAGTTCACAGGGACATTCACCCCTCCACTTT.

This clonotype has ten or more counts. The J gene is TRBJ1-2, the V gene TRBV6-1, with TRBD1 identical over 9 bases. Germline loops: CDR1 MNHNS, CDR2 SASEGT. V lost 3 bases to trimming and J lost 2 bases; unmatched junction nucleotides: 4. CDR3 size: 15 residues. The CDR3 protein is CASSETGTGNYGYTF. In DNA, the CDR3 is TGTGCCAGCAGTGAGACCGGGACAGGGAACTATGGCTACACCTTC.

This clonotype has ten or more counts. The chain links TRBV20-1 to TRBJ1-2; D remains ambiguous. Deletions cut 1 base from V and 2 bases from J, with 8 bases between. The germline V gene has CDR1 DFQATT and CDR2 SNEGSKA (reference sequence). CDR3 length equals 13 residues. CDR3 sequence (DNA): TGCAGTGCTAGAGGGGAACCAAACTATGGCTACACCTTC. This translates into CSARGEPNYGYTF.

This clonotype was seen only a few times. CDR3 region: CASSQTGGDHEQYF. Here the CDR3 DNA reads TGCGCCAGCAGCCAAACCGGAGGGGACCACGAGCAGTACTTC. The chain joins TRBV5-1 to TRBJ2-7, with D perhaps matching TRBD2 (6 bases). The germline CDR1 and CDR2 sequences are SGHRS and YFSETQ. Trimming shortened V by 4 bases and J by 5 bases, and 16 bases separated the two germline ends. This CDR3 has 14 amino acids.

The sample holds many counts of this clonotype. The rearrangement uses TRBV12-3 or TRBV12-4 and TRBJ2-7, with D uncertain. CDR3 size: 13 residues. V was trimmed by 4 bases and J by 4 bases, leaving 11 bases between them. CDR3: CASSSINGYEQYF. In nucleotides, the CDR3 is TGTGCCAGCAGTTCCATAAATGGGTACGAGCAGTACTTC.

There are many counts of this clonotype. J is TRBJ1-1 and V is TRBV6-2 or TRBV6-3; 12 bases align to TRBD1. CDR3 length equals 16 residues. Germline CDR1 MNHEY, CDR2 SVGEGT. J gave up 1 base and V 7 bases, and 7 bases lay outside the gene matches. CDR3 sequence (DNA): TGTGCCAGCACCAACCGGGACAGGGGGCGGAACACTGAAGCTTTCTTT. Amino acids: CASTNRDRGRNTEAFF.

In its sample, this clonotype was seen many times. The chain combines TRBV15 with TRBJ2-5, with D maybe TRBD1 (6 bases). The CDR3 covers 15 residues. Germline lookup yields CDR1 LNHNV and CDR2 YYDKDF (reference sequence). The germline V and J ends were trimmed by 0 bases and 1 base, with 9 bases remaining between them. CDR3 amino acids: CATSRDWTAQETQYF. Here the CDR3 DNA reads TGTGCCACCAGCAGAGATTGGACAGCCCAAGAGACCCAGTACTTC.

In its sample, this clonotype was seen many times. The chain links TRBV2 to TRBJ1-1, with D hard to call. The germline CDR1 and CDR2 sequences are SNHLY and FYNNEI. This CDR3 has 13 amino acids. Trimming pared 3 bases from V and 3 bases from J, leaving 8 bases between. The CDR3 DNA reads TGTGCCAGCAGTGATTTGCGATACACTGAAGCTTTCTTT. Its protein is CASSDLRYTEAFF.

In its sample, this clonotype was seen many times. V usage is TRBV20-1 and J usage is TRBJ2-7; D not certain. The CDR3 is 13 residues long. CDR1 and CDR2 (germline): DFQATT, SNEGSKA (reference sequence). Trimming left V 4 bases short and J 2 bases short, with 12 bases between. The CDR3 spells CSATVGIAYEQYF. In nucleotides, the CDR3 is TGCAGTGCTACGGTAGGGATCGCCTACGAGCAGTACTTC.